This TCR beta chain was documented in a study of blood T cell repertoires in COVID-19. For the study at large: Spain, Italy and the United States supplied samples that represented acute and convalescent COVID-19. From T cells, B-cell-depleted T cells, or PBMCs came the material, which was cDNA or gDNA.

The authors' processing: It was from reference gene primer amplification that nucleated cell counts were estimated. Sequencing was performed with immunoSEQ multiplex PCR; in TCRdb, only in-frame clones are kept and a portion is missing. That table is the source of V, J and clone size, and D and trimming were worked out from the DNA. The sample has under 150,000 clones, 85% to 90% seen once; the top ten hold approximately 4.3%. Deletions cut 2 bases from V and 0 bases from J, with 8 bases between. The CDR3 length is 15 residues. Germline assignment: CDR1 MNHEY and CDR2 SVGAGI. The specimen was peripheral blood. J is TRBJ1-5 and V is TRBV6-5, with D unclear. This sequence originates from a woman aged 45-65 years with acute or convalescent COVID-19. For the CDR3, the DNA is TGTGCCAGCAGTTACGACTCTTCTAGCAATCAGCCCCAGCATTTT. Its translation is CASSYDSSSNQPQHF.